The 11 T cell receptor beta chains in this list originate from one sample, sequenced in a study of T cell repertoires in cytomegalovirus infection. TCRdb reanalysed the reads using MiXCR and keeps one entry per CDR3 protein. The repertoire holds roughly 51,000 distinct CDR3 sequences, with 20% as singletons. Their antigen targets remain unknown. This material consisted of CD8+ T cells from cultured PBMCs, taken from culture after CMV antigen stimulation. Receptor source: a human donor in good health (CMV status not recorded). Some clones in this sample may be carry-over from other donors' samples.

This clonotype was seen only a few times. This chain connects TRBV19 to TRBJ1-2; D remains ambiguous. The CDR3 is 13 residues long. V gave up 5 bases and J gave up 8 bases, with 15 bases separating them. The V gene's germline CDR1 is LNHDA and CDR2 SQIVND (reference sequence). The CDR3 reads CASSARVGRGYTF. In DNA form, the CDR3 reads TGTGCCAGTAGTGCCCGAGTGGGCCGGGGCTACACCTTC.

This clonotype was observed a single time. The rearrangement joins TRBV19 to TRBJ2-5, with TRBD1 matching 8 bases. Germline CDR1 LNHDA, CDR2 SQIVND (reference sequence). Trimming at V came to 6 bases and at J to 5 bases, leaving 11 bases not matched to a gene. The CDR3 is 15 amino acids. The DNA of the CDR3 is TGTGCCAGTAGCCCCTCGACAGGGGTCGGGGAGACCCAGTACTTC. It is translated as CASSPSTGVGETQYF.

This clonotype was picked up a small number of times. V gene TRBV7-2 combines with J gene TRBJ2-1, with 10 nucleotides matching TRBD2. This CDR3 has 14 residues. CDR1 and CDR2 (germline): SGHTA, FQGNSA. Germline trimming cut 3 bases from V and 9 bases from J; bases unmatched to any gene: 5. Here the CDR3 DNA reads TGTGCCAGCAGCTTGGCTAGCGGGGGCCTTGAGCAGTTCTTC. Translated: CASSLASGGLEQFF.

V and J are TRBV7-6 and TRBJ1-5, with D tentatively TRBD1 (5 bases). Germline V gene data show CDR1 as SGHVS and CDR2 as FNYEAQ. The CDR3 spans 15 residues. Trimming stripped 4 bases from V and 7 bases from J, with 17 bases between. The CDR3 sequence: CASSSDPSTEQPQHF. The CDR3 DNA follows: TGTGCCAGCAGCTCAGATCCTTCGACAGAACAGCCCCAGCATTTT.

The DNA of the CDR3 is TGCAGCACTGGACGGGACTCCTACGAGCAGTACTTC. It specifies CSTGRDSYEQYF. V usage is TRBV29-1 and J usage is TRBJ2-7; TRBD2 is a possible D gene (5 bases). This CDR3 region has 12 residues. Germline lookup yields CDR1 SQVTM and CDR2 ANQGSEA. V dropped 8 bases and J dropped 0 bases, with 11 bases sitting between them.

In this sample, this clonotype turned up a few times. The chain links TRBV6-6 to TRBJ2-7; 7 positions match TRBD2. Germline V gene data show CDR1 as MNHNY and CDR2 as SVGAGI (reference sequence). The CDR3 has 18 residues. The ends lost 0 bases at V and 3 bases at J; junction bases unmatched: 14. CDR3 sequence reads: CASSYSGGREFNYYEQYF. CDR3 in DNA: TGTGCCAGCAGTTACTCGGGGGGGAGGGAGTTCAATTACTACGAGCAGTACTTC.

This clonotype was detected a few times. V is TRBV20-1 and J is TRBJ2-4; D unclear. Trimming left V 0 bases short and J 0 bases short, with 9 bases between. The CDR3 is 15 residues long. CDR1 DFQATT and CDR2 SNEGSKA come from the germline V gene (reference sequence). The CDR3 is CSARDYQEAKNIQYF. CDR3 sequence (DNA): TGCAGTGCTAGAGATTATCAGGAAGCCAAAAACATTCAGTACTTC.

This sequence joins TRBV4-1 and TRBJ2-2; D possibly uses TRBD1 or TRBD2 (6 bases each). Per the germline V gene, CDR1 is MGHRA and CDR2 is YSYEKL. Trimming removed 1 base at V and 7 bases at J, with 10 bases between. The CDR3 extends over 14 amino acids. The CDR3 nucleotides are TGCGCCAGCAGCCAAGCCGGAGGGGGCGGGGAGCTGTTTTTT. It is translated as CASSQAGGGGELFF.

This chain joins TRBV11-2 and TRBJ1-2, with D unresolved. The CDR3 is made up of 15 amino acids. Deletions cut 3 bases from V and 2 bases from J, with 13 bases between. Germline-derived CDR1 and CDR2 are SGHAT and FQNNGV. The CDR3 region is CASSFVYPGNYGYTF. The CDR3 coding sequence is TGTGCCAGCAGCTTCGTCTATCCGGGGAACTATGGCTACACCTTC.

The chain combines TRBV7-9 with TRBJ1-3; D gene uncertain. Trimming removed 2 bases at V and 3 bases at J, with 8 bases between. There are 14 residues in the CDR3. The V gene's germline CDR1 is SEHNR and CDR2 FQNEAQ (reference sequence). The CDR3 coding sequence is TGTGCCAGCAGCTTAACAGAAATTGGAAACACCATATATTTT. It translates to CASSLTEIGNTIYF.

Only a few counts were recorded for this clonotype. CDR3 coding DNA: TGTGCCAGCAGCTTTCCTAAGGACAGATTCTCCTACGAGCAGTACTTC. Protein: CASSFPKDRFSYEQYF. The V call is TRBV7-8, the J call TRBJ2-7; a weak D match, TRBD1 (6 bases). Looked up from germline, CDR1 is SGHVS and CDR2 is FQNEAQ. The V and J ends lost 3 bases and 0 bases respectively, with 15 bases between them. This CDR3 comprises 16 residues.